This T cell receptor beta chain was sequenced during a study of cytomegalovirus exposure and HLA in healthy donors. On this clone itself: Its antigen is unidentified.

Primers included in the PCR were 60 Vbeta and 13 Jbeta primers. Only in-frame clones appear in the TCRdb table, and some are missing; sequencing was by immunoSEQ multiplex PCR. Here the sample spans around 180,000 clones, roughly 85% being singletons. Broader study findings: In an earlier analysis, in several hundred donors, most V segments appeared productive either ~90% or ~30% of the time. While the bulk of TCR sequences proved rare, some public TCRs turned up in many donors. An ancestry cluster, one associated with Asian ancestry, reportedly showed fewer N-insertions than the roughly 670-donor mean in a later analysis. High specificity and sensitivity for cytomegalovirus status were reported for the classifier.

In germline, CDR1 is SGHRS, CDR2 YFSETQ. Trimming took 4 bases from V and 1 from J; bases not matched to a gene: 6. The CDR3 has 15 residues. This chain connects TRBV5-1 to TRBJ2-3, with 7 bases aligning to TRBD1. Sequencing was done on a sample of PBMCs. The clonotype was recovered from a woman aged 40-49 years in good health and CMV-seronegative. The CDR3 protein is CASSGTGVGTDTQYF. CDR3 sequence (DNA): TGCGCCAGCAGCGGAACAGGGGTCGGCACAGATACGCAGTATTTT.